Described below is a single T cell receptor (beta chain) sequence and its context. The target of this receptor is not known. Base qualities are missing; no much larger clone stands one base away. CDR1 SGDLS and CDR2 YYNGEE are derived from the germline V gene. The CDR3 measures 14 amino acids from cysteine to phenylalanine. Only the CDR3 part of the read is kept: 42 bases, read in frame from the first base. V is shortened by 2 bases, J by 0 bases, and the region joining them spans 9 bases. The data originate from a study of blood T cell repertoires in COVID-19 (dated by TCRdb to 2020 to 2021). As for the study more broadly: Samples covering the acute and convalescent phases of COVID-19 were provided by collaborators in the United States, Italy and Spain. The material from the prospective study consisted of cDNA or gDNA derived from T cells, B-cell-depleted T cells, or PBMCs. The dataset comprised deeply sampled blood TCRbeta repertoires from subjects exposed to, actively infected with, or recovered from COVID-19. The repertoires were released in a freely available public database intended as a resource for research on the immune response to SARS-CoV-2. Samples were obtained from the ongoing ImmuneRACE study (first 160 participants) and from 1,254 subjects provided by 6 global collaborators. Nearly every sample came with metadata listing a de-identified subject ID, COVID-19 status, age in years and sex. Where HLA class I and class II types were available, the types were taken from metadata supplied by the sample provider, not from assay-based typing. The paper as a whole reports these results and caveats: Clinical and demographic metadata were provided uncurated, with the amount varying by source and participant.

The immunoSEQ Assay, a bias-controlled multiplex PCR, was used to amplify TCRbeta CDR3 regions from genomic DNA. From the authors' description of their analysis: The number of nucleated cells in each sample was estimated from the amplification of reference gene primers within the assay. To quantify the absolute abundance of each unique TCRbeta CDR3 rearrangement, sequence reads were collapsed and filtered. For each sample, productive Simpson clonality was calculated as the square root of Simpson's diversity index over productive rearrangements. TCRdb's version of the immuneACCESS table is confined to in-frame rearrangements and falls short of the full clone set. An unresolved V gene accounts for under half of the shortfall where checked; the remainder is of unknown origin. V and J calls and clone size are those listed in that table; D and trimming were worked out from the DNA. The sample records about 480,000 clones, around 89% of which are singletons. In total, the top ten clones hold roughly an eighth of the sample.

At one collaborating source in Seattle, patients were enrolled during active infection and were followed longitudinally through the course of disease. The collaborating institutions used their own protocols to collect whole blood in K2EDTA tubes. For TCRbeta analysis, collaborator samples were shipped as frozen whole blood, as isolated PBMCs, or as DNA extracted from either sample type. Rearrangement joined TRBV9 to TRBJ2-7, with a weak D call of TRBD1 (6 bases match). Sequenced material: peripheral blood. The source of this sequence is a woman in her forties or fifties with COVID-19, enrolled during active disease. The CDR3: CASSVDSVSYEQYF. At the DNA level, the sequence is TGTGCCAGCAGCGTGGACAGCGTCTCCTACGAGCAGTACTTC.